The 24 T cell receptor beta chains below were found in one sample sequenced in a study of monozygotic twins with inflammatory bowel disease. TCRdb re-called the 5' RACE reads, yielding one record per CDR3 amino acid sequence without DNA. The sample data list some 300,000 distinct CDR3 sequences. Sequenced input: blood. The receptors here all came from a human donor with ulcerative colitis or Crohn's disease, or a healthy co-twin of an affected twin (not recorded which).

V and J are TRBV5-6 and TRBJ2-7; absent DNA, TCRdb's TRBD2 call cannot be checked. The germline CDR1 and CDR2 sequences are SGHDT and YYEEEE. This CDR3 contains 16 residues. This CDR3 is CASSPGGSGGLFEQYF.

The V and J genes are TRBV7-9 and TRBJ2-7; as DNA is missing, the TRBD2 call by TCRdb cannot be tested. The CDR3 totals 14 residues. CDR1 is SEHNR, CDR2 FQNEAQ, per germline (reference sequence). CDR3 in amino acids: CASNEAVPPYEQYF.

The rearrangement links TRBV27 to TRBJ2-4; TCRdb outputs TRBD1, but without DNA this stays unchecked. Germline V gene lookup returns CDR1 MNHEY and CDR2 SMNVEV (reference sequence). This CDR3 region has 18 residues. CDR3 region: CASSFTGQGYGDQNIQYF.

The V call is TRBV5-1, the J call TRBJ2-3; TCRdb proposes TRBD1, but this gene call is untestable without DNA. CDR1 and CDR2 from the germline V gene are SGHRS and YFSETQ. This CDR3 contains 14 residues. The CDR3 protein is CASSLATAKDTQYF.

The chain couples TRBV28 to TRBJ2-1. The CDR3 runs 14 residues. Germline CDR1 reads MDHEN; CDR2 reads SYDVKM. The CDR3 sequence is CASSPAIASHEQFF.

V gene TRBV6-2 or TRBV6-3 combines with J gene TRBJ1-1; TCRdb indicates TRBD1, and absent DNA this call remains unverified. Germline values: CDR1 MNHEY, CDR2 SVGEGT. The CDR3 has 14 residues. The CDR3 reads CASSTDRANTEAFF.

The rearrangement links TRBV6-2 or TRBV6-3 to TRBJ1-5. The germline V gene encodes CDR1 MNHEY and CDR2 SVGEGT. The CDR3 loop spans 15 amino acids. CDR3 region: CASSSDRHSNQPQHF.

The rearrangement links TRBV7-2 to TRBJ1-6; no DNA is available, so the TRBD1 call from TCRdb remains unchecked. The CDR3 has 13 residues. The germline V gene encodes CDR1 SGHTA and CDR2 FQGNSA. CDR3 sequence reads: CASTEPRGTPLHF.

This sequence joins TRBV6-5 and TRBJ2-3; the TCRdb D gene call, TRBD2, has no DNA to confirm it. Looked up from germline, CDR1 is MNHEY and CDR2 is SVGAGI. There are 16 residues in the CDR3. The CDR3 protein is CASSSLAGVRTDTQYF.

The chain combines TRBV12-3 or TRBV12-4 with TRBJ2-4; no DNA is available, so the TRBD2 call from TCRdb remains unchecked. CDR3 length: 17 residues. CDR3 region: CASSLKYLAGTKNIQYF.

This chain uses TRBV6-5 with TRBJ2-3. The CDR3 sequence is 15 residues long. Germline V gives CDR1 MNHEY, CDR2 SVGAGI. Here the CDR3 reads CASSYSGPRTDTQYF.

The chain carries TRBV5-4 and TRBJ1-4; as DNA is missing, the TRBD1 call by TCRdb cannot be tested. The germline gives CDR1 SGHNT, CDR2 YYREEE (reference sequence). The CDR3 sequence is 13 residues long. Here the CDR3 reads CASRTAFNEKLFF.

The V call is TRBV20-1, the J call TRBJ2-2; TCRdb names TRBD1, which stays unverified in the absence of DNA. This CDR3 spans 15 amino acids. Per the germline V gene, CDR1 is DFQATT and CDR2 is SNEGSKA (reference sequence). The CDR3 spells CSAEPTRGRTGELFF.

V usage is TRBV15 and J usage is TRBJ1-2; TCRdb designates TRBD1, a call that cannot be tested without DNA. Germline V lookup: CDR1 LNHNV, CDR2 YYDKDF (reference sequence). The CDR3 extends over 14 amino acids. This CDR3 reads CATSRAGVYYGYTF.

This rearrangement joins TRBV13 to TRBJ2-3; TCRdb returns TRBD2, unconfirmable since there is no DNA. Germline V lookup: CDR1 PRHDT, CDR2 FYEKMQ (reference sequence). The CDR3 consists of 15 residues. The chain's CDR3 is CASSLGSGGGPAQYF.

The V and J genes are TRBV5-1 and TRBJ2-2. Germline-derived CDR1 and CDR2 are SGHRS and YFSETQ. CDR3 length equals 13 residues. The CDR3 reads CASSQTGPGELFF. Complete variable domain (other parts from reference TRBV5-1 and TRBJ2-2): KAGVTQTPRYLIKTRGQQVTLSCSPISGHRSVSWYQQTPGQGLQFLFEYFSETQRNKGNFPGRFSGRQFSNSRSEMNVSTLELGDSALYLCASSQTGPGELFFGEGSRLTVL.

The chain uses TRBV20-1 and TRBJ1-2. In germline, CDR1 is DFQATT, CDR2 SNEGSKA (reference sequence). This CDR3 spans 12 amino acids. CDR3 residues: CSRREGWDGYTF.

The rearrangement uses TRBV5-1 and TRBJ2-7; no DNA is available, so the TRBD2 call from TCRdb remains unchecked. This CDR3 spans 15 amino acids. Per the germline V gene, CDR1 is SGHRS and CDR2 is YFSETQ. CDR3 loop: CASSLDGRATYEQYF.

The V and J genes are TRBV6-1 and TRBJ1-5; checking the TCRdb D call of TRBD1 is not possible without DNA. Germline-derived CDR1 and CDR2 are MNHNS and SASEGT. The CDR3 sequence is 15 residues long. CDR3 loop: CASNKGGMGNQPQHF.

This chain links TRBV12-3 or TRBV12-4 with TRBJ2-5; with no DNA, the TCRdb D assignment of TRBD2 cannot be verified. This CDR3 spans 16 amino acids. The CDR3 protein is CASRFGLAGGQETQYF.

This chain joins TRBV9 and TRBJ2-3; TCRdb outputs TRBD2, but without DNA this stays unchecked. CDR3 length equals 15 residues. Germline V gene lookup returns CDR1 SGDLS and CDR2 YYNGEE. CDR3 protein: CASSVDGGSSDTQYF.

V usage is TRBV3-1 and J usage is TRBJ1-2. CDR1 and CDR2 (germline): LGHDT, YNNKEL (reference sequence). The CDR3 spans 13 residues. CDR3 sequence: CASSRKGESGYTF.

This rearrangement joins TRBV7-2 to TRBJ1-3; TCRdb selects TRBD1, and the lack of DNA leaves this call unchecked. CDR3 length: 14 residues. CDR1 and CDR2 from the germline V gene are SGHTA and FQGNSA. The CDR3 is CASSLGGVGNTIYF. The variable domain in full, completed from reference TRBV7-2 and TRBJ1-3, reads GAGVSQSPSNKVTEKGKDVELRCDPISGHTALYWYRQSLGQGLEFLIYFQGNSAPDKSGLPSDRFSAERTGGSVSTLTIQRTQQEDSAVYLCASSLGGVGNTIYFGEGSWLTVV.

The V and J genes are TRBV2 and TRBJ2-5; without DNA, the TCRdb call of TRBD1 cannot be checked. The germline CDR1 and CDR2 sequences are SNHLY and FYNNEI. The CDR3 has 16 residues. CDR3 residues: CASRTDRVRSWETQYF.